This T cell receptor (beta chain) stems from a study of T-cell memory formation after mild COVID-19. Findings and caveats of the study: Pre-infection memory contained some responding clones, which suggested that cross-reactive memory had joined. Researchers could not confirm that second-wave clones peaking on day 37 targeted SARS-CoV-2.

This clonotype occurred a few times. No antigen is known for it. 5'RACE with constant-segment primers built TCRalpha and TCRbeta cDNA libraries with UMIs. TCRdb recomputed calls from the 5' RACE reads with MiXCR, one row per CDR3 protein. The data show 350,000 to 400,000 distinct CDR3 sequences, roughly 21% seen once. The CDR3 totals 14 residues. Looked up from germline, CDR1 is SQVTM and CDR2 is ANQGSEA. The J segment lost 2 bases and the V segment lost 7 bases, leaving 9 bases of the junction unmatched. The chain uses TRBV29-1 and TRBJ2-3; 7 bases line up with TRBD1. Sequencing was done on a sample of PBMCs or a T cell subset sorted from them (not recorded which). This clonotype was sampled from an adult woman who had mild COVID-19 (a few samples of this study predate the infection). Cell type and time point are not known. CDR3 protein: CSASGTDFTDTQYF. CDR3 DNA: TGCAGCGCCTCCGGGACAGACTTCACAGATACGCAGTATTTT.